Detailed here is one TCR beta chain. Germline values: CDR1 SNHLY, CDR2 FYNNEI. Trimming cost V 3 bases and J 1 base; bases outside gene matches: 9. This CDR3 is built from 17 residues. Study processing details: For nucleated cells, counts were estimated from reference gene primer amplification. Repertoires were generated with immunoSEQ multiplex PCR, while TCRdb's copy carries only in-frame clones and drops some. V, J and clone size were drawn from that table, and D and trimming were deduced from the DNA. The sample yields roughly 89,000 clones, around three quarters seen once. This entry is derived from a study of blood T cell repertoires in COVID-19. The wider study: Researchers got acute and convalescent COVID-19 samples from the United States, Italy and Spain. PBMCs, B-cell-depleted T cells, or T cells were the source of the cDNA or gDNA that made up the material.

The source is a woman in her 70s with acute or convalescent COVID-19. Input material: peripheral blood. The rearrangement joins TRBV2 to TRBJ2-5; 9 bases agree with TRBD2. CDR3 amino acids: CASSDHGSGGPQETQYF. In DNA form, the CDR3 reads TGTGCCAGCAGTGATCATGGTAGCGGGGGCCCCCAAGAGACCCAGTACTTC.